Presented here are 12 T cell receptor beta chains from one specimen sequenced in a study of T cell responses to AZD1222 COVID-19 vaccine. The assay was immunoSEQ multiplex PCR, and TCRdb's table has in-frame clones only and misses some. This repertoire shows just over 150,000 clones, 90% to 95% found once; its top ten account for roughly 1.6%. The source was peripheral blood, collected 28 days after the second AZD1222 dose. The receptors were gathered from an adult who received the AZD1222 COVID-19 vaccine.

The CDR3 here is CASSEKGDQPQHF. CDR3 bases: TGTGCCAGTAGTGAAAAGGGTGATCAGCCCCAGCATTTT. The V call is TRBV19, the J call TRBJ1-5, with D unresolved. Trimming removed 5 bases at V and 5 bases at J, with 10 bases between. Germline assignment: CDR1 LNHDA and CDR2 SQIVND (reference sequence). This CDR3 is built from 13 residues. Drawing the rest from reference TRBV19 and TRBJ1-5, the complete variable domain is DGGITQSPKYLFRKEGQNVTLSCEQNLNHDAMYWYRQDPGQGLRLIYYSQIVNDFQKGDIAEGYSVSREKKESFPLTVTSAQKNPTAFYLCASSEKGDQPQHFGDGTRLSIL.

The chain uses TRBV6-5 and TRBJ1-4, with D unresolved. CDR1 and CDR2 from the germline V gene are MNHEY and SVGAGI. V lost 2 bases, J lost 7 bases, and 14 bases lay in between. The CDR3 covers 15 residues. The CDR3: CASSYQRGSGEKLFF. The DNA for the CDR3 is TGTGCCAGCAGTTACCAGCGCGGGAGTGGTGAAAAACTGTTTTTT.

The V and J genes are TRBV29-1 and TRBJ1-5; 8 nucleotides line up with TRBD1. The V gene's germline CDR1 is SQVTM and CDR2 ANQGSEA. V shed 6 bases and J 4 bases; nucleotides not matched to a gene: 2. CDR3 length: 12 amino acids. CDR3 sequence (DNA): TGCAGCGTCGGACAGGGTAATCAGCCCCAGCATTTT. Translated: CSVGQGNQPQHF.

The rearrangement links TRBV7-9 to TRBJ1-2; D is perhaps TRBD1 (5 bases). CDR1 and CDR2 (germline): SEHNR, FQNEAQ (reference sequence). V dropped 1 base and J dropped 4 bases, with 16 bases sitting between them. The CDR3 runs to 16 residues. CDR3 sequence: CASSLGGMGDPYGYTF. Written as DNA, the CDR3 is TGTGCCAGCAGCTTAGGGGGAATGGGGGATCCCTATGGCTACACCTTC.

This CDR3 reads CASSLTPGPGELFF. The CDR3 DNA sequence: TGTGCCAGCAGCTTAACGCCAGGGCCGGGGGAGCTGTTTTTT. The gene calls are TRBV7-3 and TRBJ2-2; a weak D match, TRBD1 (5 bases). The CDR3 sequence is 14 residues long. With 0 bases removed from V and 8 bases from J, the gap between germline ends came to 10 bases. Per the germline V gene, CDR1 is SGHTA and CDR2 is FQGTGA.

V and J are TRBV5-6 and TRBJ2-1, with TRBD2 identical over 7 bases. In germline, CDR1 is SGHDT, CDR2 YYEEEE. Trimming cost V 3 bases and J 4 bases; bases outside gene matches: 1. The CDR3 spans 13 residues. The CDR3 is CASSSSGYNEQFF. Here the CDR3 DNA reads TGTGCCAGCAGCTCTAGCGGATACAATGAGCAGTTCTTC.

This chain links TRBV30 with TRBJ1-5; TRBD1 might be the D (5 bases). This CDR3 has 15 amino acids. Germline values: CDR1 GTSNPN, CDR2 SVGIG (reference sequence). V lost 1 base, J lost 5 bases, and 15 bases lay in between. In DNA, the CDR3 is TGTGCCTGGAGTGCCTATGTGGGGGTCGATCAGCCCCAGCATTTT. It is translated as CAWSAYVGVDQPQHF. The full variable domain, rest sourced from reference TRBV30 and TRBJ1-5, is SQTIHQWPATLVQPVGSPLSLECTVEGTSNPNLYWYRQAAGRGLQLLFYSVGIGQISSEVPQNLSASRPQDRQFILSSKKLLLSDSGFYLCAWSAYVGVDQPQHFGDGTRLSIL.

The chain is built from TRBV7-2 and TRBJ1-1, with 7 positions matching TRBD1. The CDR3 length is 15 residues. J was trimmed by 0 bases and V by 3 bases; bases with no gene match: 4. Per the germline V gene, CDR1 is SGHTA and CDR2 is FQGNSA. CDR3 amino acids: CASSLGTALNTEAFF. The CDR3 DNA sequence: TGTGCCAGCAGCTTGGGGACAGCTTTGAACACTGAAGCTTTCTTT.

This clone has just a few counts. This chain uses TRBV27 with TRBJ1-5; possible D gene TRBD1, 6 bases. CDR3 length: 16 residues. Germline lookup yields CDR1 MNHEY and CDR2 SMNVEV (reference sequence). V lost 4 bases, J lost 2 bases, and 15 bases lay in between. In DNA form, the CDR3 reads TGTGCCAGCAGTTACGGGGGGGGGACACGCAATCAGCCCCAGCATTTT. This encodes CASSYGGGTRNQPQHF.

This chain joins TRBV13 and TRBJ2-1, with TRBD2 identical over 9 bases. The ends lost 3 bases at V and 0 bases at J; junction bases unmatched: 12. The germline CDR1 and CDR2 sequences are PRHDT and FYEKMQ (reference sequence). The CDR3 covers 19 residues. The CDR3 DNA follows: TGTGCCAGCAGCTTGTCCCCTCGGACTAGCGCGAGCTCCTACAATGAGCAGTTCTTC. Translation gives CASSLSPRTSASSYNEQFF.

Only one count was recorded for this clone. The genes are TRBV28 and TRBJ2-7; 9 nucleotides agree with TRBD1. The CDR3 consists of 17 residues. V shed 1 base, J shed 0 bases, and the junction held 7 bases outside the gene matches. Per the germline V gene, CDR1 is MDHEN and CDR2 is SYDVKM. The CDR3 bases are TGTGCCAGCAGTTTATTTACAGGGGGCCTTTACTCCTACGAGCAGTACTTC. Amino acid sequence: CASSLFTGGLYSYEQYF.

The gene calls are TRBV30 and TRBJ1-6; weak D call: TRBD1 (5 bases). The germline CDR1 and CDR2 sequences are GTSNPN and SVGIG (reference sequence). Trimming removed 0 bases at V and 6 bases at J, with 6 bases between. CDR3 size: 13 residues. CDR3 protein: CAWSVGGNSPLHF. The CDR3 DNA sequence: TGTGCCTGGAGTGTCGGGGGTAATTCACCCCTCCACTTT.